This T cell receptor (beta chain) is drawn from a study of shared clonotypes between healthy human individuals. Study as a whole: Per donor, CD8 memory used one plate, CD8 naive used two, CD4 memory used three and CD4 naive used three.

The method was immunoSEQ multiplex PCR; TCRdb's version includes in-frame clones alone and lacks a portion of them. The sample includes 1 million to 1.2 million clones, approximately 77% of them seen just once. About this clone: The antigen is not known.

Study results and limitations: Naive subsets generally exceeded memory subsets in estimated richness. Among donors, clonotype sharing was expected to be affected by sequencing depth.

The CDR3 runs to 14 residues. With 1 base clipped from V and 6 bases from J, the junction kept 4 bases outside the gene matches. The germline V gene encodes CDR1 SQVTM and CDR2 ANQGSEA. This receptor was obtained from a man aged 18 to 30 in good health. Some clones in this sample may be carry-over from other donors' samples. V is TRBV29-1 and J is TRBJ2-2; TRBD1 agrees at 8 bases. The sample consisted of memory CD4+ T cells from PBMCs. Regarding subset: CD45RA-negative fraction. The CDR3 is CSVEATTGAGELFF. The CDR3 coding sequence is TGCAGCGTTGAAGCGACGACAGGGGCCGGGGAGCTGTTTTTT.